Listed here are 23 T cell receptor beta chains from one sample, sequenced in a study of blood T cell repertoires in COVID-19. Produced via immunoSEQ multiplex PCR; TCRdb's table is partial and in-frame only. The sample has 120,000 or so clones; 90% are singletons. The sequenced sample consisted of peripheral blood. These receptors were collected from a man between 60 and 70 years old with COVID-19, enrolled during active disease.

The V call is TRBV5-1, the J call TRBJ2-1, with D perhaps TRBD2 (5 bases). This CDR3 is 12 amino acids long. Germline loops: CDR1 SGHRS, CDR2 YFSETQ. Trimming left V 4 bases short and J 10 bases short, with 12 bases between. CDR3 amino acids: CASSPPGREQFF. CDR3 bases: TGCGCCAGCAGCCCTCCGGGAAGGGAGCAGTTCTTC.

Here the CDR3 reads CASSTTQGHAEAFF. Here the CDR3 DNA reads TGTGCCAGCAGCACGACCCAGGGGCACGCTGAAGCTTTCTTT. The J gene is TRBJ1-1, the V gene TRBV21-1; TRBD1 is the table's D call and was not checked against the DNA. TRBV21-1 is reported as a pseudogene. The CDR3 has 14 residues.

CDR3 nucleotides: TGTGCCAGTAGTGCGGACAGGTGGGATCAGCCCCAGCATTTT. Its protein is CASSADRWDQPQHF. This chain joins TRBV19 and TRBJ1-5, with TRBD1 matching 7 bases. Germline values: CDR1 LNHDA, CDR2 SQIVND (reference sequence). CDR3 length equals 14 residues. J lost 5 bases, V lost 5 bases, and 6 bases had no gene match.

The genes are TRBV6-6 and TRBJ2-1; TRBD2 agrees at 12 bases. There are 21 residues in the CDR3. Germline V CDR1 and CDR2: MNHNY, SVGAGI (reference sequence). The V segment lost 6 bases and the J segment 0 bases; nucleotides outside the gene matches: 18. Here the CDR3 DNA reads TGTGCCAGCAGCCGCCGACTAGCGGGAGTCCAAGTCACGAGCTCCTACAATGAGCAGTTCTTC. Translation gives CASSRRLAGVQVTSSYNEQFF.

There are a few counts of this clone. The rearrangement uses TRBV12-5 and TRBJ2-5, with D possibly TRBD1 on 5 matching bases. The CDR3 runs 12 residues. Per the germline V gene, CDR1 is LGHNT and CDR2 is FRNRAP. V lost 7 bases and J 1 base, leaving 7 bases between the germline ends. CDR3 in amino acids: CASVRGQETQYF. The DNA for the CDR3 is TGTGCTAGTGTAAGGGGCCAAGAGACCCAGTACTTC. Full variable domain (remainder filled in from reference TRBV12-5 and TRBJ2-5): DARVTQTPRHKVTEMGQEVTMRCQPILGHNTVFWYRQTMMQGLELLAYFRNRAPLDDSGMPKDRFSAEMPDATLATLKIQPSEPRDSAVYFCASVRGQETQYFGPGTRLLVL.

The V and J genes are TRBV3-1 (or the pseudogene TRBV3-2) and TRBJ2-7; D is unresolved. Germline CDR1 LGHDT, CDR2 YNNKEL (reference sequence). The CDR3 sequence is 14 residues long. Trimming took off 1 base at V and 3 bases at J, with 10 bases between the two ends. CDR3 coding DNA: TGTGCCAGCAGCCAAGGATGGAGTAACTACGAGCAGTACTTC. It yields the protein CASSQGWSNYEQYF.

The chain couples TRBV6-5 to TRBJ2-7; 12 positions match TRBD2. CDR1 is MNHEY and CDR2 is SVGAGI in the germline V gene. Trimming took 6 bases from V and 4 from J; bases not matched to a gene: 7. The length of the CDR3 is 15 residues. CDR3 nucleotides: TGTGCCAGCAGGGTGACTAGCGGGAGAGGATACGAGCAGTACTTC. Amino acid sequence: CASRVTSGRGYEQYF.

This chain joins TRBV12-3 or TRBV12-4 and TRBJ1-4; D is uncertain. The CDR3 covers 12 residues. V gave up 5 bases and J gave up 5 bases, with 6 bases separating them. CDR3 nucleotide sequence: TGTGCCAGCAGTCCAGGAAATGAAAAACTGTTTTTT. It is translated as CASSPGNEKLFF.

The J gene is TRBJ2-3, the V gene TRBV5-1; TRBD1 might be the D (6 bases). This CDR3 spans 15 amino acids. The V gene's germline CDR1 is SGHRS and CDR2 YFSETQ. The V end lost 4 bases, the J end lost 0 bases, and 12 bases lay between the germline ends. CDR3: CASSPTGTSTDTQYF. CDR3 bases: TGCGCCAGCAGCCCGACAGGTACTAGCACAGATACGCAGTATTTT.

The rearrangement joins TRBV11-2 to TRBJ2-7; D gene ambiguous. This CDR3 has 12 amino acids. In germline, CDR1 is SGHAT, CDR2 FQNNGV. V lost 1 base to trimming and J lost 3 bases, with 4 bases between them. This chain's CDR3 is CASSLALYEQYF. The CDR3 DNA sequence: TGTGCCAGCAGCTTAGCCCTCTACGAGCAGTACTTC.

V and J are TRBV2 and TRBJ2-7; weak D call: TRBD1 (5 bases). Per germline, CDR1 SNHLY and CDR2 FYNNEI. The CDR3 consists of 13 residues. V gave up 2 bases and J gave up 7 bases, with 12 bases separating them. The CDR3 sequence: CASSEQGRAEQYF. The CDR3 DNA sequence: TGTGCCAGCAGTGAACAGGGTAGGGCGGAGCAGTACTTC.

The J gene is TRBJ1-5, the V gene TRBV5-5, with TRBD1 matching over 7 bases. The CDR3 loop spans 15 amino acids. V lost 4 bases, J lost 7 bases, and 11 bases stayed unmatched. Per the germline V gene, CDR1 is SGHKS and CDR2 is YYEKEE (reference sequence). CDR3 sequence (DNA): TGTGCCAGCAGCCCGGAGGGGGCGCTTGGGCAGCCCCAGCATTTT. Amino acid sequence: CASSPEGALGQPQHF.

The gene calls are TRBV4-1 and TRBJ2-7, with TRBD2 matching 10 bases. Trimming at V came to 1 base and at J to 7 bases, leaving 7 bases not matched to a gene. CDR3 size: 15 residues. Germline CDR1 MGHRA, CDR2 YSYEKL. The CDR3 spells CASSQATSGVGEQYF. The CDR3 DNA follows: TGCGCCAGCAGCCAAGCCACTAGCGGGGTCGGGGAGCAGTACTTC.

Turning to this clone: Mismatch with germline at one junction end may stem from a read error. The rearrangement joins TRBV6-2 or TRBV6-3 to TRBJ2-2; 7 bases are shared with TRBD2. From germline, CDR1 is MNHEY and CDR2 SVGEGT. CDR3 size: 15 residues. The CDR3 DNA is TGTGCCAGCAGTTACTCGCGGGGGAACGCCGGGGAGCTGTTTTTT. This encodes CASSYSRGNAGELFF.

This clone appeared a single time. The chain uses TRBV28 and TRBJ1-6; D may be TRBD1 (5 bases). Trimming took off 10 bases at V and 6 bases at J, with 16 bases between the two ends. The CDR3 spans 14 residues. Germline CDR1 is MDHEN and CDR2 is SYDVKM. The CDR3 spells CATRQGLLNSPLHF. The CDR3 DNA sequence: TGTGCCACCCGGCAGGGACTCCTTAATTCACCCCTCCACTTT.

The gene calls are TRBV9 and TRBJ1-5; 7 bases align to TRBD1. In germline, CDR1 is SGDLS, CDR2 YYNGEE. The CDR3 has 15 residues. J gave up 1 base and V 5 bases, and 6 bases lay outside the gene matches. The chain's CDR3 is CASSRQGGSNQPQHF. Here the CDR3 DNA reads TGTGCCAGCAGTCGACAGGGTGGGAGCAATCAGCCCCAGCATTTT.

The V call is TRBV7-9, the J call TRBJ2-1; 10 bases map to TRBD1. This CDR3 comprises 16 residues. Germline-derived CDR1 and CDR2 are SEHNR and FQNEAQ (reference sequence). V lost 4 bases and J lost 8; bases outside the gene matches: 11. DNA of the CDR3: TGTGCCAGCAGCTCAACCCGACAGGGGGCGGAATATGAGCAGTTCTTC. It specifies CASSSTRQGAEYEQFF.

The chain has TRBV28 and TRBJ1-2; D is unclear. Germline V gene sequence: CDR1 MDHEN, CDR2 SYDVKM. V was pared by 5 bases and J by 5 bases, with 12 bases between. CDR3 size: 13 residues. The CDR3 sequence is CASSPLTEYGYTF. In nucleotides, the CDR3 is TGTGCCAGCAGTCCCCTTACAGAGTATGGCTACACCTTC.

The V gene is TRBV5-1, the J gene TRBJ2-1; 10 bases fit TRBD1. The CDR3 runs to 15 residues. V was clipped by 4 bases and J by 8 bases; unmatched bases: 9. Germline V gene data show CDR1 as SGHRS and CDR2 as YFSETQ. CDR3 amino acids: CASSPRDRGRDEQFF. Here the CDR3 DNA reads TGCGCCAGCAGCCCCCGGGACAGGGGTCGGGATGAGCAGTTCTTC.

CDR3 DNA sequence: TGTGCCAGCAGCTTGACAGGGCTCAACGAGCAGTACTTC. Translated, it gives CASSLTGLNEQYF. V and J are TRBV5-6 and TRBJ2-7; the D gene is possibly TRBD1 (6 bases). Germline V gene data show CDR1 as SGHDT and CDR2 as YYEEEE. Deletions cut 1 base from V and 5 bases from J, with 10 bases between. The CDR3 loop spans 13 amino acids.

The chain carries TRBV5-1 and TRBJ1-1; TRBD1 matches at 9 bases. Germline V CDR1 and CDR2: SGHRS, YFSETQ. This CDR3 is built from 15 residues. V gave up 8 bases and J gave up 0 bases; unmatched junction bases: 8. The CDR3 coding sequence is TGCGCCAGTCAAACGGGACAGGGATTGAACACTGAAGCTTTCTTT. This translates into CASQTGQGLNTEAFF. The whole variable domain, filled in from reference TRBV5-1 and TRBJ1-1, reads KAGVTQTPRYLIKTRGQQVTLSCSPISGHRSVSWYQQTPGQGLQFLFEYFSETQRNKGNFPGRFSGRQFSNSRSEMNVSTLELGDSALYLCASQTGQGLNTEAFFGQGTRLTVV.

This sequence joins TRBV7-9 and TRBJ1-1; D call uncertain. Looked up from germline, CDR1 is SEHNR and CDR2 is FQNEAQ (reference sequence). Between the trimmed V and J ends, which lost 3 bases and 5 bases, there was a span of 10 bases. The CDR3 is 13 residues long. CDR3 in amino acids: CASSFGAGTEAFF. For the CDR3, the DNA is TGTGCCAGCAGCTTTGGCGCAGGTACTGAAGCTTTCTTT.

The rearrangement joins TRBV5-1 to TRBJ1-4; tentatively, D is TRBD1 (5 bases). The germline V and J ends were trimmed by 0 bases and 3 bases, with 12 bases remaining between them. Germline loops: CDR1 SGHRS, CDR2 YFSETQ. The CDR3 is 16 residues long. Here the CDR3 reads CASSLEGWAPNEKLFF. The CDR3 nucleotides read TGCGCCAGCAGCTTGGAGGGGTGGGCCCCTAATGAAAAACTGTTTTTT.